Listed here is a single T cell receptor beta chain. As yet, its antigen is unknown. These data originate in a study of OX40 agonist ivuxolimab in advanced cancers. At the level of the study: Patients with hepatocellular carcinoma, melanoma, renal cell or head and neck cancer made up the dose-escalation patients.

Sequencing was performed with immunoSEQ multiplex PCR; in TCRdb, only in-frame clones are kept and a portion is missing. The table includes about 55,000 clones, 88% detected once. Whole-study findings and limits: Circulating CD4+ and CD8+ T cells showed clonal expansion by week 6 at 0.1 to 3.0 mg/kg. CD8+ T cells (on average) carried more expanded clones than CD4+ T cells.

The CDR3 sequence is 14 residues long. With V trimmed by 7 bases and J by 0 bases, 3 bases remained unmatched. Germline V gene lookup returns CDR1 MNHEY and CDR2 SVGAGI. The sequence derives from an adult with an advanced solid tumor such as melanoma, head and neck, liver or kidney cancer. The rearrangement links TRBV6-5 to TRBJ2-7; 10 nucleotides match TRBD2. The sample consisted of CD4+ or CD8+ T cells sorted from blood, taken in a trial of the OX40 agonist ivuxolimab. The DNA of the CDR3 is TGTGCCAGCAAAGCGGGGGGGAGCTCCTACGAGCAGTACTTC. Protein sequence: CASKAGGSSYEQYF.